Listed below are T cell receptor beta chains from one sample, sequenced in a study of human versus mouse CDR3 diversity and MHC coevolution. Sequencing was performed with immunoSEQ multiplex PCR; in TCRdb, only in-frame clones are kept and a portion is missing. The table has about 81,000 clones, around 95% seen once. The sample comprised naive CD4+ T cells from blood. Receptors were obtained from a person aged 25 to 75 in good health. Each CDR3 is given with its conserved first and last residue. A D gene is named only where the DNA matches it firmly. Expanded clones are given a class, and other clones once, few, many or no size at all.

D: .; length: 17; J: TRBJ2-1; size: .; V: TRBV5-1; DNA: TGCGCCAGCAGCTTGGGGGTCCCGCGGAGCTCCTACAATGAGCAGTTCTTC; CDR3: CASSLGVPRSSYNEQFF
D: .; length: 10; J: TRBJ1-1; size: .; V: TRBV30; DNA: TGTGCCTGGGTAAACACTGAAGCTTTCTTT; CDR3: CAWVNTEAFF
D: .; length: 14; J: TRBJ2-2; size: once; V: TRBV28; DNA: TGTGCCAGCAGTTCTGGACAGAACACCGGGGAGCTGTTTTTT; CDR3: CASSSGQNTGELFF
D: .; length: 15; J: TRBJ2-7; size: .; V: TRBV19; DNA: TGTGCCAGTAGTATAGTCCTCTCGAGGCCCTACGAGCAGTACTTC; CDR3: CASSIVLSRPYEQYF
D: .; length: 15; J: TRBJ2-2; size: .; V: TRBV5-6; DNA: TGTGCCAGCAGCTTGCGCGGGGCCAACACCGGGGAGCTGTTTTTT; CDR3: CASSLRGANTGELFF
D: TRBD1; length: 14; J: TRBJ2-7; size: .; V: TRBV5-6; DNA: TGTGCCAGCAGCACGGGACAGGGGCCGGTCGAGCAGTACTTC; CDR3: CASSTGQGPVEQYF
D: TRBD2; length: 16; J: TRBJ2-3; size: .; V: TRBV9; DNA: TGTGCCAGCAGCCTAGGACTAGCGGGACCGGCGGATACGCAGTATTTT; CDR3: CASSLGLAGPADTQYF
D: .; length: 13; J: TRBJ2-7; size: .; V: TRBV6-1; DNA: TGTGCCAGCAGTGAAGGGACAAGGCTCGAGCAGTACTTC; CDR3: CASSEGTRLEQYF
D: .; length: 17; J: TRBJ1-2; size: .; V: TRBV10-2; DNA: TGCGCCAGCAGCGCATGGGCGGGACTTCCCCGGGGCTATGGCTACACCTTC; CDR3: CASSAWAGLPRGYGYTF
D: TRBD1; length: 13; J: TRBJ2-5; size: .; V: TRBV7-2; DNA: TGTGCCAGCAGCCGGGGACAGCAAGAGACCCAGTACTTC; CDR3: CASSRGQQETQYF
D: .; length: 13; J: TRBJ1-2; size: .; V: TRBV6-5; DNA: TGTGCCAGCAGTTACGACAGCACGAGAGGCTACACCTTC; CDR3: CASSYDSTRGYTF
D: TRBD2; length: 17; J: TRBJ2-1; size: .; V: TRBV4-2; DNA: TGTGCCAGCAGCCAAGATCTGGGGACTAGCGAATACAATGAGCAGTTCTTC; CDR3: CASSQDLGTSEYNEQFF
D: .; length: 13; J: TRBJ1-1; size: .; V: TRBV6-5; DNA: TGTGCCAGCAGTTACACAGGCCACACTGAAGCTTTCTTT; CDR3: CASSYTGHTEAFF
D: .; length: 12; J: TRBJ2-5; size: .; V: TRBV28; DNA: TGTGCCAGCAGTTTATCGGGAGAGACCCAGTACTTC; CDR3: CASSLSGETQYF
D: TRBD2; length: 16; J: TRBJ2-1; size: .; V: TRBV7-2; DNA: TGTGCCAGCAGCTCCTTTAGCGGGAGCGCCTACAATGAGCAGTTCTTC; CDR3: CASSSFSGSAYNEQFF
D: TRBD2; length: 18; J: TRBJ2-3; size: .; V: TRBV28; DNA: TGTGCCAGCAGTGGTTCACCCGGGACTAGCGGGAGAGCAGATACGCAGTATTTT; CDR3: CASSGSPGTSGRADTQYF
D: TRBD2; length: 16; J: TRBJ2-7; size: .; V: TRBV15; DNA: TGTGCCACCAGCAGAGGAGGCCAGGGAGGGAGGTACGAGCAGTACTTC; CDR3: CATSRGGQGGRYEQYF
D: .; length: 14; J: TRBJ1-2; size: .; V: TRBV16; DNA: TGTGCCAGCAGCCCGCGGACTCCAGGCTATGGCTACACCTTC; CDR3: CASSPRTPGYGYTF
D: .; length: 15; J: TRBJ2-7; size: .; V: TRBV28; DNA: TGTGCCAGCACTGACGGGGCGGGACGGATCTACGAGCAGTACTTC; CDR3: CASTDGAGRIYEQYF
D: TRBD1; length: 15; J: TRBJ2-1; size: .; V: TRBV7-7; DNA: TGTGCCAGCAGCGAGAGGGGACAGGGTTACAATGAGCAGTTCTTC; CDR3: CASSERGQGYNEQFF
D: .; length: 17; J: TRBJ2-1; size: .; V: TRBV6-1; DNA: TGTGCCAGCAGTGAACGAGGACATGGTACTGGATACAATGAGCAGTTCTTC; CDR3: CASSERGHGTGYNEQFF
D: TRBD1; length: 14; J: TRBJ2-7; size: .; V: TRBV19; DNA: TGTGCCAGTAGTATGGGACAGAGCTCCTACGAGCAGTACTTC; CDR3: CASSMGQSSYEQYF
D: TRBD1; length: 16; J: TRBJ2-1; size: .; V: TRBV7-2; DNA: TGTGCCAGCAGCCGCGACAGGGGGAGTGCCTACAATGAGCAGTTCTTC; CDR3: CASSRDRGSAYNEQFF
D: .; length: 15; J: TRBJ2-1; size: few; V: TRBV19; DNA: TGTGCCAGTAGAAGTACAGGGTTGTCCTACAATGAGCAGTTCTTC; CDR3: CASRSTGLSYNEQFF
D: .; length: 15; J: TRBJ1-5; size: .; V: TRBV7-8; DNA: TGTGCCAGCAGCTTAGCCGGCAGGGTGAATCAGCCCCAGCATTTT; CDR3: CASSLAGRVNQPQHF
D: .; length: 15; J: TRBJ2-2; size: .; V: TRBV7-3; DNA: TGTGCCAGCAGCTTTCGGACAGCAGACACCGGGGAGCTGTTTTTT; CDR3: CASSFRTADTGELFF
D: .; length: 15; J: TRBJ2-1; size: .; V: TRBV5-1; DNA: TGCGCCAGCAGCTTGCGTCTCACATCGTACAATGAGCAGTTCTTC; CDR3: CASSLRLTSYNEQFF
D: .; length: 16; J: TRBJ1-4; size: .; V: TRBV15; DNA: TGTGCCACCAGCAGAGATCGTGGGGACTCGGGCGAAAAACTGTTTTTT; CDR3: CATSRDRGDSGEKLFF
D: TRBD1; length: 13; J: TRBJ1-5; size: .; V: TRBV30; DNA: TGTGCCTGGAGTCCAGGGGGCCCTCAGCCCCAGCATTTT; CDR3: CAWSPGGPQPQHF
D: TRBD1; length: 14; J: TRBJ1-2; size: once; V: TRBV9; DNA: TGTGCCAGCAGCGGACCGGGACAGGGAGGTGGCTACACCTTC; CDR3: CASSGPGQGGGYTF
D: TRBD1; length: 15; J: TRBJ2-7; size: .; V: TRBV30; DNA: TGTGCCTGGAGGATAGGCCGGGACAGCCACTACGAGCAGTACTTC; CDR3: CAWRIGRDSHYEQYF
D: TRBD1; length: 13; J: TRBJ1-1; size: .; V: TRBV30; DNA: TGTGCCTGGGGGACAGAACCTAACACTGAAGCTTTCTTT; CDR3: CAWGTEPNTEAFF